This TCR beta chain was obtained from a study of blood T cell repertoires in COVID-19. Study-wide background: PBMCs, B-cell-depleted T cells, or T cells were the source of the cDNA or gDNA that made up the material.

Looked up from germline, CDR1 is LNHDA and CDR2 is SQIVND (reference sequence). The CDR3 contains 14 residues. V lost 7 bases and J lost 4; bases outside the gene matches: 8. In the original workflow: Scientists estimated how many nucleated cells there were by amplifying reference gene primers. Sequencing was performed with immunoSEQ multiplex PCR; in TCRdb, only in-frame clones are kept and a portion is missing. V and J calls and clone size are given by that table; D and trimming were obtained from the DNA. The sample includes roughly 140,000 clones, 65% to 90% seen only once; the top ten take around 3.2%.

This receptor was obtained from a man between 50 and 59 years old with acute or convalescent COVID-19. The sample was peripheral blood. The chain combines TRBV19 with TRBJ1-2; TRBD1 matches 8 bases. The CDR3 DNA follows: TGTGCCAGTACCCCGGGACAGGCCTCCTATGGCTACACCTTC. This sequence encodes CASTPGQASYGYTF.